One sample yielded the 22 T cell receptor beta chains listed below, sequenced in a study of blood T cell repertoires in COVID-19 (dated by TCRdb to 2018 to 2021). Library creation used the immunoSEQ multiplex PCR assay. The immuneACCESS repertoire file appears here via TCRdb, limited to in-frame rearrangements. These files lack a portion of the clones; in checked studies, under half of the deficit traces to unresolved V genes, and the cause of the others is not known. This sample holds 150,000 to 180,000 clones; roughly four fifths were observed only once. The top ten hold approximately 32% of the sample. Sample: peripheral blood. These receptors all stem from a woman aged 60 to 75 with acute or convalescent COVID-19.

This chain connects TRBV5-6 to TRBJ1-2; the D is unclear. CDR1 and CDR2 from the germline V gene are SGHDT and YYEEEE. V was trimmed by 2 bases and J by 4 bases, leaving 3 bases between them. The CDR3 is 11 residues long. CDR3 sequence reads: CASSFRYGYTF. The DNA of the CDR3 is TGTGCCAGCAGCTTCCGCTATGGCTACACCTTC.

This chain connects TRBV29-1 to TRBJ1-2; 9 positions match TRBD1. Germline CDR1 and CDR2: SQVTM and ANQGSEA. The V and J ends lost 8 bases and 4 bases, in that order; junction bases with no gene match: 11. This CDR3 region has 14 residues. CDR3 sequence: CSILGQGPSYGYTF. The CDR3 DNA reads TGCAGCATCCTGGGACAGGGTCCATCCTATGGCTACACCTTC. Full variable domain (missing parts from reference TRBV29-1 and TRBJ1-2): SAVISQKPSRDICQRGTSLTIQCQVDSQVTMMFWYRQQPGQSLTLIATANQGSEATYESGFVIDKFPISRPNLTFSTLTVSNMSPEDSSIYLCSILGQGPSYGYTFGSGTRLTVV.

The chain couples TRBV5-1 to TRBJ2-2, with a possible D match to TRBD2 (5 bases). This CDR3 is built from 14 residues. V lost 3 bases and J 4 bases, leaving 10 bases between the germline ends. In germline, CDR1 is SGHRS, CDR2 YFSETQ. The CDR3 protein is CASSSREATGELFF. The CDR3 region has the DNA TGCGCCAGCAGCTCCCGGGAAGCCACCGGGGAGCTGTTTTTT.

V and J are TRBV7-2 and TRBJ1-3; the match to TRBD1 covers 7 bases. CDR3 length: 16 amino acids. Germline V gene lookup returns CDR1 SGHTA and CDR2 FQGNSA. V shed 1 base, J shed 3 bases, and the junction held 6 bases outside the gene matches. The CDR3 sequence: CASSLGRGLGGNTIYF. The DNA of the CDR3 is TGTGCCAGCAGCTTAGGAAGGGGGCTAGGTGGAAACACCATATATTTT.

This clone showed up just once. This chain uses TRBV2 with TRBJ1-1; 10 bases match TRBD1. The CDR3 sequence is 14 residues long. CDR1 SNHLY and CDR2 FYNNEI come from the germline V gene. V was clipped by 5 bases and J by 2 bases; unmatched bases: 2. This CDR3 is CASSRTGGNTEAFF. DNA of the CDR3: TGTGCCAGCAGTCGGACAGGGGGAAACACTGAAGCTTTCTTT. Based on the CDR3 plus reference TRBV2 and TRBJ1-1, the full variable domain is EPEVTQTPSHQVTQMGQEVILRCVPISNHLYFYWYRQILGQKVEFLVSFYNNEISEKSEIFDDQFSVERPDGSNFTLKIRSTKLEDSAMYFCASSRTGGNTEAFFGQGTRLTVV.

The chain links TRBV6-5 to TRBJ1-5, with 8 bases identical to TRBD1. CDR3 length: 15 residues. The V segment lost 6 bases and the J segment 0 bases; nucleotides outside the gene matches: 4. Germline values: CDR1 MNHEY, CDR2 SVGAGI. The CDR3 spells CASRGDRNSNQPQHF. The CDR3 DNA follows: TGTGCCAGCAGAGGGGACAGGAATAGCAATCAGCCCCAGCATTTT.

The table lists this clone with a count of one. The V gene is TRBV7-5, the J gene TRBJ1-4; the table calls TRBD1, which could not be checked here. TRBV7-5 is a pseudogene locus. The CDR3 extends over 18 amino acids. CDR3 sequence reads: CARSSRRQTGNGDEKLFF. CDR3 bases: TGTGCCAGAAGCTCTAGAAGACAGACAGGGAATGGCGATGAAAAACTGTTTTTT.

The chain is built from TRBV6-5 and TRBJ2-7; no reliable D call. Germline V gene data show CDR1 as MNHEY and CDR2 as SVGAGI. CDR3 length: 12 residues. V was clipped by 4 bases and J by 7 bases, with 11 bases between them. CDR3 coding DNA: TGTGCCAGCAGTTCCCCAGTGCGGGAGCAGTACTTC. Protein sequence: CASSSPVREQYF.

The chain uses TRBV19 and TRBJ1-5; 7 nucleotides match TRBD1. The CDR3 has 14 amino acids. CDR1 is LNHDA and CDR2 is SQIVND in the germline V gene (reference sequence). J lost 7 bases, V lost 8 bases, and 11 bases had no gene match. CDR3 protein: CASQQGRARQPQHF. CDR3 in DNA: TGTGCCAGTCAACAGGGGCGGGCGAGGCAGCCCCAGCATTTT.

The chain couples TRBV11-1 to TRBJ2-5; 8 bases align to TRBD1. Germline V gene data show CDR1 as SGHAT and CDR2 as FQDESV (reference sequence). The V and J ends lost 4 bases and 4 bases, in that order; junction bases with no gene match: 5. The CDR3 consists of 14 residues. CDR3 protein: CASSYDRGRETQYF. In nucleotides, the CDR3 is TGTGCCAGCAGCTACGACAGGGGACGAGAGACCCAGTACTTC.

This chain connects TRBV24-1 to TRBJ2-5; TRBD2 aligns across 9 bases. CDR3 length equals 18 residues. Germline V gene data show CDR1 as KGHDR and CDR2 as SFDVKD. J lost 3 bases, V lost 5 bases, and 15 bases had no gene match. In DNA form, the CDR3 reads TGTGCCACCAGTGGAGGGGGACTAGCTCGATTAATTGAAGAGACCCAGTACTTC. This translates into CATSGGGLARLIEETQYF.

This clone was seen only a few times. The V gene is TRBV18, the J gene TRBJ1-6, with TRBD1 matching 7 bases. V was clipped by 2 bases and J by 6 bases; unmatched bases: 4. This CDR3 is built from 15 residues. Per the germline V gene, CDR1 is KGHSH and CDR2 is LQKENI. Here the CDR3 reads CASSPEGAGNSPLHF. In DNA form, the CDR3 reads TGTGCCAGCTCACCAGAGGGGGCAGGTAATTCACCCCTCCACTTT.

The chain employs TRBV5-5 and TRBJ1-4, with no clear D. The CDR3 has 13 amino acids. The germline V gene encodes CDR1 SGHKS and CDR2 YYEKEE (reference sequence). Trimming left V 2 bases short and J 6 bases short, with 8 bases between. The CDR3: CASSFRVDEKLFF. In DNA, the CDR3 is TGTGCCAGCAGCTTTCGAGTGGATGAAAAACTGTTTTTT.

The rearrangement uses TRBV6-5 and TRBJ1-5; no firm D call. There are 12 residues in the CDR3. Per the germline V gene, CDR1 is MNHEY and CDR2 is SVGAGI. The ends were cut back, 5 bases at V and 8 bases at J, with 10 bases in the middle. DNA for the CDR3: TGTGCCAGCAGTCGGGGTCTGGAGCCCCAGCATTTT. Translation gives CASSRGLEPQHF.

This sequence joins TRBV4-1 and TRBJ1-2, with a tentative D call TRBD1 (5 bases). The CDR3 sequence is 14 residues long. Germline V CDR1 and CDR2: MGHRA, YSYEKL. The germline V and J ends were trimmed by 1 base and 3 bases, with 9 bases remaining between them. The chain's CDR3 is CASSQVGAYYGYTF. CDR3 DNA sequence: TGCGCCAGCAGCCAAGTAGGGGCCTACTATGGCTACACCTTC.

The J gene is TRBJ1-4, the V gene TRBV12-5; a possible D gene is TRBD1 (6 bases). The germline CDR1 and CDR2 sequences are LGHNT and FRNRAP. Trimming cost V 5 bases and J 8 bases, with 12 bases left between them. CDR3 size: 13 residues. Here the CDR3 DNA reads TGTGCTAGTGGTCCCCAGGGGAACGAAAAACTGTTTTTT. It yields the protein CASGPQGNEKLFF.

The chain is built from TRBV27 and TRBJ1-5; tentatively, D is TRBD1 (5 bases). V lost 5 bases and J 2 bases, leaving 10 bases between the germline ends. This CDR3 comprises 14 residues. Germline-derived CDR1 and CDR2 are MNHEY and SMNVEV (reference sequence). CDR3 loop: CASSTGGGNQPQHF. The CDR3 DNA follows: TGTGCCAGCAGTACGGGGGGGGGCAATCAGCCCCAGCATTTT.

This clone appeared a few times. This rearrangement joins TRBV19 to TRBJ1-5, with D possibly matching TRBD1 (5 bases). Per the germline V gene, CDR1 is LNHDA and CDR2 is SQIVND (reference sequence). V was cut by 10 bases and J by 6 bases, with 28 bases left in between. The CDR3 contains 17 residues. CDR3 in amino acids: CATQKGFEGGVTQPQHF. The CDR3 DNA reads TGTGCCACCCAAAAGGGCTTCGAGGGAGGGGTAACTCAGCCCCAGCATTTT.

This clone appeared a single time. The V call is TRBV28, the J call TRBJ2-6; D might be TRBD1 (5 bases). Germline V gives CDR1 MDHEN, CDR2 SYDVKM. This CDR3 region has 15 residues. V shed 5 bases and J shed 2 bases, with 10 bases lying between them. CDR3 sequence: CASSNRLAGANVLTF. The CDR3 nucleotides read TGTGCCAGCAGTAACAGGTTGGCTGGGGCCAACGTCCTGACTTTC.

This clone came up once. The chain has TRBV6-6 and TRBJ1-2, with D maybe TRBD1 (6 bases). The germline V and J ends were trimmed by 6 bases and 5 bases, with 19 bases remaining between them. Germline-derived CDR1 and CDR2 are MNHNY and SVGAGI (reference sequence). The CDR3 runs 15 residues. In DNA form, the CDR3 reads TGTGCCAGCAGAACGCTTGGGGACAATTTTTATGGCTACACCTTC. Translated: CASRTLGDNFYGYTF.

The table lists this clone with a count of one. This chain connects TRBV27 to TRBJ2-3; possibly TRBD2 for D (7 bases). The CDR3 has 15 amino acids. Deletions cut 3 bases from V and 3 bases from J, with 13 bases between. The germline gives CDR1 MNHEY, CDR2 SMNVEV (reference sequence). DNA for the CDR3: TGTGCCAGCAGTTTTCGCGGGGGCAAAACAGATACGCAGTATTTT. It translates to CASSFRGGKTDTQYF.

The chain is built from TRBV27 and TRBJ2-1, with 8 bases aligning to TRBD1. CDR1 is MNHEY and CDR2 is SMNVEV in the germline V gene (reference sequence). The CDR3 consists of 16 residues. The J segment lost 3 bases and the V segment lost 6 bases, leaving 10 bases of the junction unmatched. The CDR3 nucleotides are TGTGCCAGCAGGGATACAACGGGACAGGACTACAATGAGCAGTTCTTC. This codes for CASRDTTGQDYNEQFF.